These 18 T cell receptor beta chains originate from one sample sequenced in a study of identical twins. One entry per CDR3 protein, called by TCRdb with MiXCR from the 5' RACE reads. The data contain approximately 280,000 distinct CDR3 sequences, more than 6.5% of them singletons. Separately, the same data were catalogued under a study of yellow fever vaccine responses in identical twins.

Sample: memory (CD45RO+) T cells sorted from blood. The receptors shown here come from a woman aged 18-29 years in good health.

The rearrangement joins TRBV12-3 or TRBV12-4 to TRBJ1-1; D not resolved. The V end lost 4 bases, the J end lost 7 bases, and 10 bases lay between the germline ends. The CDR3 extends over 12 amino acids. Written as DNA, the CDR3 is TGTGCCAGCAGTTCCAGGAGTTTTGAAGCTTTCTTT. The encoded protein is CASSSRSFEAFF.

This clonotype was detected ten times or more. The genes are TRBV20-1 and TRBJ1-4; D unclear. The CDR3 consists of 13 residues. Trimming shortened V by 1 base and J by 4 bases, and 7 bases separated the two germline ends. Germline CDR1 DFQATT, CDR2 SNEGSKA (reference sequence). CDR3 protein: CSARGRFNEKLFF. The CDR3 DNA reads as TGCAGTGCTAGAGGGCGGTTTAATGAAAAACTGTTTTTT.

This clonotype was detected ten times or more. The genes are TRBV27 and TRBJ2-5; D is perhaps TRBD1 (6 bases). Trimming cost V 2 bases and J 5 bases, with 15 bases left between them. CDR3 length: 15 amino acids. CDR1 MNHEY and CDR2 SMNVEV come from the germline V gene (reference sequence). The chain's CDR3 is CASSLSQGRRETQYF. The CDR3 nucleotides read TGTGCCAGCAGTTTAAGTCAGGGGCGGCGGGAGACCCAGTACTTC.

This chain's CDR3 is CASSFEFAREGAFF. The CDR3 bases are TGTGCCAGCAGCTTTGAGTTTGCGCGAGAGGGAGCTTTCTTT. The rearrangement links TRBV7-2 to TRBJ1-1; D ambiguous. Trimming removed 3 bases at V and 10 bases at J, with 18 bases between. This CDR3 spans 14 amino acids. Looked up from germline, CDR1 is SGHTA and CDR2 is FQGNSA.

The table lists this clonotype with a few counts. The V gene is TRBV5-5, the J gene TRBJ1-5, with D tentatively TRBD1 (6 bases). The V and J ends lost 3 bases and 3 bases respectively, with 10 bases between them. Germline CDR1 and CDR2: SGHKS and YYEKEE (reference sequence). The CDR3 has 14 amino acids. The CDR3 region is CASSYGQNNQPQHF. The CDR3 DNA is TGTGCCAGCAGCTATGGACAGAACAATCAGCCCCAGCATTTT.

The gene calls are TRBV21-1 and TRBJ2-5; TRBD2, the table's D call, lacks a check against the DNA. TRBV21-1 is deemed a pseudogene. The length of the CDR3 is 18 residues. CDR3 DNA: TGTGCCAGCAGCAAAGCGCTCGGGCGAAGGGACTGCCAAGAGACCCAGTACTTC. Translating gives CASSKALGRRDCQETQYF.

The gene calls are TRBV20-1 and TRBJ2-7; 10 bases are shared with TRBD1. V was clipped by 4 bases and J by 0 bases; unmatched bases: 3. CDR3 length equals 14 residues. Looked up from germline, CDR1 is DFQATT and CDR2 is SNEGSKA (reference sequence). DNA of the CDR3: TGCAGTGCTAAGGGACAGGGGTTCTCCTACGAGCAGTACTTC. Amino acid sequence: CSAKGQGFSYEQYF.

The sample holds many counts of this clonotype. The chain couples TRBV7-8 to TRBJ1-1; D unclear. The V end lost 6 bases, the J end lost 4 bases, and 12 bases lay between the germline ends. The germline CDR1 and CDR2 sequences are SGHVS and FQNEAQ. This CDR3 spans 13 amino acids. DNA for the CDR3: TGTGCCAGCAGTTGGGGAAGCGGCACTGAAGCTTTCTTT. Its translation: CASSWGSGTEAFF.

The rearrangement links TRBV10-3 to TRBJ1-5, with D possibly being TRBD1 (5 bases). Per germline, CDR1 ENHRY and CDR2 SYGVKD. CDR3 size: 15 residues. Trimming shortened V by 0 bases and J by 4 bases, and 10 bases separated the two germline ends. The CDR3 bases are TGTGCCATCAGTGAGTCGGGGGGTTGGAATCAGCCCCAGCATTTT. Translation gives CAISESGGWNQPQHF.

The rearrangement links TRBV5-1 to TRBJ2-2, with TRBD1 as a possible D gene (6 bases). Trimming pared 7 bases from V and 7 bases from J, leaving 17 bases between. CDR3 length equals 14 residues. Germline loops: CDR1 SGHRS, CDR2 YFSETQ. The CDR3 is CASSTTGLGGELFF. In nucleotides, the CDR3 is TGCGCCAGCTCGACTACAGGGCTGGGCGGGGAGCTGTTTTTT.

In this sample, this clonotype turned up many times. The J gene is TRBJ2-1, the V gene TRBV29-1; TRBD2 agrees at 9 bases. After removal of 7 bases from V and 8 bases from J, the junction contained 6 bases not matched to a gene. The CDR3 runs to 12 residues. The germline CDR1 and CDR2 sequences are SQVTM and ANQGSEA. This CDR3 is CSGTVAGDEQFF. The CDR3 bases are TGCAGCGGTACCGTAGCGGGAGATGAGCAGTTCTTC.

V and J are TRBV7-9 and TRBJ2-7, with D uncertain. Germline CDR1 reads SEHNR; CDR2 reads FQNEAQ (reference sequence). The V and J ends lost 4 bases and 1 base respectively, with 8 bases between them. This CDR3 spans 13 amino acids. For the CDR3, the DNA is TGTGCCAGCAGCTCAAGGCTATCCTACGAGCAGTACGTC. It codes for CASSSRLSYEQYV.

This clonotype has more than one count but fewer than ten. The CDR3 DNA sequence: TGTGCCAGCAGTTTAGACGGGAGGGCCCGCGAGCAGTACTTC. Its protein product is CASSLDGRAREQYF. V and J are TRBV27 and TRBJ2-7, with 8 bases matching TRBD2. J was trimmed by 6 bases and V by 2 bases; bases with no gene match: 6. The CDR3 is 14 residues long. Germline V lookup: CDR1 MNHEY, CDR2 SMNVEV (reference sequence).

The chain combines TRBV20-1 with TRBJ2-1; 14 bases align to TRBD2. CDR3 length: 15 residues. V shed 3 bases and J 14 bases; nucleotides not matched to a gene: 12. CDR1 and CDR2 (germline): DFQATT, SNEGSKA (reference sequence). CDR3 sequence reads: CSASPTSGRASGEFF. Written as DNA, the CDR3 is TGCAGTGCTAGCCCGACTAGCGGGAGGGCCTCGGGTGAGTTCTTC.

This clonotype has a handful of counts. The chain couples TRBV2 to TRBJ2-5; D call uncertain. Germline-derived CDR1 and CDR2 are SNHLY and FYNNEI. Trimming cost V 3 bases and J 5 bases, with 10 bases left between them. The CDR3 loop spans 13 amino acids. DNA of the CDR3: TGTGCCAGCAGTGAGCCGGGCATGGAGACCCAGTACTTC. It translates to CASSEPGMETQYF.

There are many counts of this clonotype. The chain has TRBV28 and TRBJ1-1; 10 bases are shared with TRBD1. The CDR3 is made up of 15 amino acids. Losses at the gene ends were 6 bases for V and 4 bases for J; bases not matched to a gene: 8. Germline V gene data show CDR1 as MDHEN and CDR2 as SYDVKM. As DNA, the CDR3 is TGTGCCAGCAGGACCTCCGGGACAGGGGTCACTGAAGCTTTCTTT. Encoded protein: CASRTSGTGVTEAFF.

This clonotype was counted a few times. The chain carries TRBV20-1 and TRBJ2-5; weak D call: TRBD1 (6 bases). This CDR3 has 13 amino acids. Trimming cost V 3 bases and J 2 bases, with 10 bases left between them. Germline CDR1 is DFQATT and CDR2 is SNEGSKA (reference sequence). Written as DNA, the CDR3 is TGCAGTGCTAGGGGGACACTACAAGAGACCCAGTACTTC. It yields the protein CSARGTLQETQYF.

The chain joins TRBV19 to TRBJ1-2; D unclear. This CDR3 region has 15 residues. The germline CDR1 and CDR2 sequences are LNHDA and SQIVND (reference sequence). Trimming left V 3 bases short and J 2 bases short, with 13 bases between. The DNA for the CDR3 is TGTGCCAGTAGTATCCCCGGGAGGACCAACTATGGCTACACCTTC. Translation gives CASSIPGRTNYGYTF.